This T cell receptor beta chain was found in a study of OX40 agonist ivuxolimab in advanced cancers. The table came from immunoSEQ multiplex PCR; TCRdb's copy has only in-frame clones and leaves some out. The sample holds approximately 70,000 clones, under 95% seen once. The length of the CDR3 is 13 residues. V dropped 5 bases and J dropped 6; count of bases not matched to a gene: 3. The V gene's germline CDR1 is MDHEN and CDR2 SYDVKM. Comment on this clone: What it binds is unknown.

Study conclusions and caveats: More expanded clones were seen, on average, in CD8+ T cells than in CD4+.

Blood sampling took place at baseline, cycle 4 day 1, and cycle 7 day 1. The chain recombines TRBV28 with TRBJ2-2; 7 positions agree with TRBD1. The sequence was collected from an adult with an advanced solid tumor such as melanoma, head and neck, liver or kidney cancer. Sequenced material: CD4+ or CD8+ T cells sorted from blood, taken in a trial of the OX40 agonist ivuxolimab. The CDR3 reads CASSHRGSGELFF. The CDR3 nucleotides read TGTGCCAGCAGTCACAGGGGATCCGGGGAGCTGTTTTTT.